This T cell receptor (beta chain) was identified during a study of regulatory T cells in long-lasting Graves disease. For the study at large: New Graves' disease cases had less than 3 months of antithyroid drugs.

As to time point: newly diagnosed GD, antithyroid drugs for less than 3 months. PBMC-derived RNA was used for the TCR library. The patient group derived from an endocrinology department in Xi'an, China. CDR3 size: 13 residues. From germline, CDR1 is MDHEN and CDR2 SYDVKM. With 5 bases removed from V and 3 bases from J, the gap between germline ends came to 11 bases. Study-wide findings and caveats: Persistent patients shared more public clonotypes (under 3,000) than newly diagnosed patients (about 940). Persistent disease preferred TRBV28, TRBJ1-2 and TRBJ2-5; new disease, TRBV20-1 and TRBJ2-1.

HTBI primers from iRepertoire and Arm-PCR of CDR3 regions yielded the TCR beta libraries. TCRdb re-derived calls from the multiplex PCR reads in MiXCR, one entry per CDR3 protein. Of some 350,000 distinct CDR3 sequences in the sample, about 17% are singletons; the top ten hold 20% to 25%. This clonotype appeared many times. Its cognate antigen is unknown. The data also belong to a second study, concerning T cells in Graves' hyperthyroidism and ophthalmopathy.

The sequence derives from a woman between 18 and 29 years old with Graves disease. The sequencing here drew on peripheral blood mononuclear cells (PBMCs), taken at new diagnosis, from a patient treated with antithyroid drugs. The chain employs TRBV28 and TRBJ2-7; TRBD1 is a possible D gene (7 bases). DNA for the CDR3: TGTGCCAGCAGTAACAGGGGAGGCTACGAGCAGTACTTC. Protein sequence: CASSNRGGYEQYF.